The source of this T cell receptor beta chain is a study of blood T cell repertoires in COVID-19. As for the study in general: COVID-19 samples from acute and convalescent phases originated in the United States, Italy and Spain. PBMCs, B-cell-depleted T cells, or T cells were the source of the cDNA or gDNA that made up the material.

Study processing details: Estimation of nucleated cell counts relied on the amplification of reference gene primers. Sequencing used immunoSEQ multiplex PCR; TCRdb keeps in-frame clones, though not all of them. V, J and clone size reflect that table, while D and trimming were determined from the DNA. The table includes roughly 70,000 clones, roughly 88% detected once. The CDR3 consists of 17 residues. V dropped 0 bases and J dropped 1 base, with 14 bases sitting between them. Per germline, CDR1 LGHDT and CDR2 YNNKEL (reference sequence). This clone was seen more than once but under ten times. This chain uses TRBV3-1 (or the pseudogene TRBV3-2) with TRBJ2-3; tentatively, D is TRBD2 (5 bases). The source is a man aged 70-80 years with acute or convalescent COVID-19. Sequences were obtained from peripheral blood. CDR3 amino acids: CASSQEWSSGRTDTQYF. In DNA form, the CDR3 reads TGTGCCAGCAGCCAAGAATGGTCCAGCGGCCGCACAGATACGCAGTATTTT.